The clone carrying this T cell receptor beta chain was counted ten times or more. This sample stems from a study of identical twins. Germline CDR1 is LNHNV and CDR2 is YYDKDF (reference sequence). This CDR3 region has 12 residues. V was clipped by 0 bases and J by 6 bases, with 5 bases between them. TCRdb fed the 5' RACE reads into MiXCR, producing one record per CDR3 protein. The sample shows approximately 670,000 distinct CDR3 sequences, around 6% of them seen only once. This chain connects TRBV15 to TRBJ2-5; D is unresolved. Sequencing was done on a sample of naive T cells sorted from blood. The source of this sequence is a young man in good health. CDR3 sequence (DNA): TGTGCCACCAGCAGAGATGAAAAGACCCAGTACTTC. This encodes CATSRDEKTQYF.